This TCR beta chain was sequenced for a study of lymphopenia after photon versus proton radiotherapy. General study results and limits: Relative stability marked proton patients; photon patients lost diversity and naive cells. Post-nadir diversity loss with photons came from oligoclonal expansion, particularly CD8+ Temra cells. Better survival with proton therapy was suggested as possible, not demonstrated. A bigger post-nadir fall in TCR diversity correlated inversely with survival time in deceased patients.

Clones were read by immunoSEQ multiplex PCR, and TCRdb kept only the in-frame ones, dropping some. The sample shows about 40,000 clones, roughly 84% of them seen only once. Germline V gene sequence: CDR1 SGHVS, CDR2 FQNEAQ. V was pared by 1 base and J by 5 bases, with 8 bases between. CDR3 length: 13 residues. About this clone: Its antigen is unknown.

The clonotype comes from an older woman with pancreatic cancer. Some clones in this sample may be carry-over from other donors' samples. The sample here was peripheral blood, taken from a patient treated with proton-based radiotherapy. The V and J genes are TRBV7-8 and TRBJ2-5; unclear D gene. CDR3 residues: CASSLGVMETQYF. The CDR3 coding sequence is TGTGCCAGCAGCTTAGGAGTCATGGAGACCCAGTACTTC.